A selection of T cell receptor beta chains follows, all from one sample in a study of response to subunit inactivated influenza vaccine. TCRdb recomputed calls from the RT-PCR reads with MiXCR, one row per CDR3 protein. The sample has more than 400,000 distinct CDR3 sequences; approximately 10% are singletons. Sample: PBMCs from blood, taken roughly 48 days after vaccination. The receptors were gathered from a man aged 45-65 years who received an inactivated influenza vaccine. Both conserved end residues are part of each CDR3. The order of the fields is J gene, V gene, CDR3 protein.

>TRBJ2-1|TRBV7-6
CASSLGTGGIGNEQFF
>TRBJ2-7|TRBV5-5
CASSRDSYTSYEQYF
>TRBJ2-1|TRBV7-7
CASTTGSGEQFF
>TRBJ2-3|TRBV2
CASSEGGVNTDTQYF
>TRBJ1-6|TRBV12-3/TRBV12-4
CASSPYPWGGSPLHF
>TRBJ1-1|TRBV12-3/TRBV12-4
CASSLGSLQGKAFF
>TRBJ2-3|TRBV11-3
CASSQGGAGTDTQYF
>TRBJ2-2|TRBV27
CASSLQGQGKAGELFF
>TRBJ2-2|TRBV10-1
CASSVGGPAGELFF
>TRBJ2-3|TRBV29-1
CSVETGYADTQYF
>TRBJ2-6|TRBV6-5
CASSYSGGGANVLTF
>TRBJ2-7|TRBV7-3
CASSLSGGRSSYEQYF
>TRBJ1-1|TRBV7-2
CASSFKGVGTEAFF
>TRBJ1-1|TRBV4-3
CASSQDWQGKAFF
>TRBJ1-1|TRBV20-1
CSASGTLNTEAFF
>TRBJ2-1|TRBV12-3/TRBV12-4
CASSTSGYNEQFF
>TRBJ2-3|TRBV7-9
CASSLVSGSGTDTQYF
>TRBJ2-5|TRBV10-3
CAISNRDQETQYF
>TRBJ2-7|TRBV28
CASSPGAGGVYEQYF
>TRBJ1-1|TRBV24-1
CATSDGQGAEAFF
>TRBJ2-3|TRBV7-6
CASSLEGGQSTDTQYF
>TRBJ2-1|TRBV29-1
CSGDWLAGVRGEQFF
>TRBJ2-1|TRBV6-1
CASSEFVLTYNEQFF
>TRBJ2-5|TRBV28
CASSLWSAGKETQYF
>TRBJ2-7|TRBV6-2/TRBV6-3
CASSYPIWTGNSFSSYEQYF
>TRBJ2-5|TRBV7-2
CASSLRTSASIETQYF
>TRBJ1-2|TRBV28
CASTAGGIGYTF
>TRBJ2-7|TRBV27
CASSTVGSEQYF
>TRBJ1-3|TRBV5-1
CASSPRTGLSPRNTIYF
>TRBJ2-1|TRBV20-1
CSAPIVAGYNEQFF
>TRBJ2-1|TRBV28
CASSLWDSYNEQFF
>TRBJ1-5|TRBV6-5
CASRTGGQPQHF
>TRBJ1-4|TRBV7-6
CASSLYTTNEKLFF
>TRBJ2-1|TRBV29-1
CSVEGLLKGSYNEQFF
>TRBJ2-2|TRBV6-1
CASSIAGRNTGELFF
>TRBJ2-3|TRBV20-1
CSAPGQGFEWRQATIADTQYF
>TRBJ2-3|TRBV9
CASSVDSAGVTDTQYF
>TRBJ2-7|TRBV6-2/TRBV6-3
CASSYSGTGRTTYEQYF
>TRBJ2-3|TRBV24-1
CATSDRTGEKSGGPPDTQYF
>TRBJ2-7|TRBV28
CASSFVTSYEQYF
>TRBJ2-5|TRBV24-1
CATGLAAEETQYF
>TRBJ2-1|TRBV4-3
CASSQELAGGFYSYNEQFF
>TRBJ2-6|TRBV5-1
CASSLVPTGEGANVLTF
>TRBJ2-5|TRBV7-2
CASSATPRGAWGETQYF